The rows below give T cell receptor beta chains drawn from one sample of a study of blood T cell repertoires in COVID-19. The assay was immunoSEQ multiplex PCR, and TCRdb's table has in-frame clones only and misses some. The sample has more than 85,000 clones; 80% to 90% are singletons. Sequenced input: peripheral blood. The receptors here all came from a human donor in a cohort sampled during active COVID-19. Both conserved end residues are part of each CDR3. A D gene is named only where the DNA matches it firmly. Rows may omit the clone size; those that give it use once, few, many or a size class.

j_gene	abundance	v_gene	d_gene	CDR3aa	CDR3nt
TRBJ2-1	NA	TRBV6-2/TRBV6-3	TRBD2	CASSYERGGTRNAHNEQFF	TGTGCCAGCAGTTACGAGCGGGGGGGGACCAGAAATGCCCACAATGAGCAGTTCTTC
TRBJ2-7	NA	TRBV2	TRBD1	CASSRTGTSTYEQYF	TGTGCCAGCAGTCGGACAGGGACTTCCACCTACGAGCAGTACTTC
TRBJ2-7	NA	TRBV11-3	TRBD1	CASSPDRGLVYEQYF	TGTGCCAGCAGCCCCGACAGGGGGCTAGTCTACGAGCAGTACTTC
TRBJ2-1	NA	TRBV10-3	TRBD1	CAISESVGQGPNEQFF	TGTGCCATCAGTGAGTCGGTCGGACAGGGGCCCAATGAGCAGTTCTTC
TRBJ1-1	few	TRBV18	TRBD1	CASFPGTGPTEAFF	TGTGCCAGCTTTCCCGGGACAGGGCCCACTGAAGCTTTCTTT
TRBJ2-1	NA	TRBV7-3	TRBD2	CASSLSRGGRKDEQFF	TGTGCCAGCAGCTTATCTCGCGGGGGGAGAAAGGATGAGCAGTTCTTC
TRBJ2-7	NA	TRBV3-1/TRBV3-2	NA	CASGFTPTEQYF	TGTGCCAGCGGCTTCACCCCCACCGAGCAGTACTTC
TRBJ1-2	NA	TRBV3-1/TRBV3-2	NA	CASRGGDGGYTF	TGTGCCAGCAGAGGGGGGGACGGTGGCTACACCTTC
TRBJ2-2	few	TRBV9	NA	CASSVYRANTGELFF	TGTGCCAGCAGCGTCTACAGAGCCAACACCGGGGAGCTGTTTTTT
TRBJ1-2	NA	TRBV27	NA	CASSPRGGDYGYTF	TGTGCCAGCAGTCCACGGGGGGGAGACTATGGCTACACCTTC
TRBJ2-7	NA	TRBV2	TRBD2	CASRALAGGNYEQYF	TGTGCCAGCAGGGCCCTAGCGGGGGGGAACTACGAGCAGTACTTC
TRBJ1-2	NA	TRBV28	NA	CASSIHLRVVYGYTF	TGTGCCAGCAGTATCCATCTCAGGGTCGTCTATGGCTACACCTTC
TRBJ2-3	NA	TRBV10-3	TRBD2	CAISEKRGASGGTDTQYF	TGTGCCATCAGTGAAAAAAGGGGGGCTAGCGGGGGCACAGATACGCAGTATTTT
TRBJ2-3	NA	TRBV11-2	NA	CASSRGSVTDTQYF	TGTGCCAGCAGCCGGGGTTCGGTCACAGATACGCAGTATTTT
TRBJ1-1	NA	TRBV7-9	NA	CASSLVALRTEAFF	TGTGCCAGCAGCTTAGTCGCCCTCAGGACTGAAGCTTTCTTT
TRBJ1-2	NA	TRBV6-5	NA	CASREGGSGYTF	TGTGCCAGCAGGGAGGGCGGGTCCGGCTACACCTTC
TRBJ1-2	once	TRBV4-1	NA	CASSRDTTNYGYTF	TGCGCCAGCAGCCGGGACACAACTAACTATGGCTACACCTTC
TRBJ1-1	NA	TRBV11-2	NA	CASSLETRVAEAFF	TGTGCCAGCAGCTTAGAGACCAGGGTGGCTGAAGCTTTCTTT
TRBJ2-1	NA	TRBV11-3	NA	CASSLEGGLGEQFF	TGTGCCAGCAGCTTAGAAGGGGGTCTGGGTGAGCAGTTCTTC
TRBJ1-2	NA	TRBV5-5	NA	CASGTGPTRWVYGYTF	TGTGCCAGCGGGACTGGTCCGACCCGGTGGGTCTATGGCTACACCTTC
TRBJ1-3	NA	TRBV7-2	NA	CASSLAARTGNTIYF	TGTGCCAGCAGCTTAGCTGCGAGGACTGGAAACACCATATATTTT
TRBJ2-1	few	TRBV2	NA	CASSEDIREFF	TGTGCCAGCAGTGAGGACATACGGGAGTTCTTC
TRBJ2-3	NA	TRBV5-1	NA	CASSYRQARTDTQYF	TGCGCCAGCAGCTACCGACAGGCCCGCACAGATACGCAGTATTTT
TRBJ2-1	NA	TRBV12-3/TRBV12-4	TRBD1	CASKKTGVDEQFF	TGTGCCAGCAAGAAAACAGGGGTGGATGAGCAGTTCTTC
TRBJ1-1	NA	TRBV7-9	TRBD1	CASSENRDSIEAFF	TGTGCCAGCAGCGAGAACCGGGACAGCATTGAAGCTTTCTTT